This TCR beta chain was sequenced for a study of chemoradiotherapy in HPV16-positive cancers. General study results and limits: The functional HPV-specific definition rests on just a couple of HPV16-positive patients. During treatment, candidate HPV-specific clones and E7-related motifs expanded in tumor.

This clone was seen a few times. Antigen unknown. CDR3 size: 16 residues. CDR1 and CDR2 (germline): MNHEY, SMNVEV (reference sequence). V was trimmed by 5 bases and J by 1 base, leaving 17 bases between them. Profiled with immunoSEQ multiplex PCR; TCRdb holds only in-frame clones, not every one. The table shows approximately 17,000 clones, with nearly 70% occurring only once. The chain couples TRBV27 to TRBJ1-1; a weak D match, TRBD1 (6 bases). The sample consisted of tumor tissue, taken from a patient who underwent chemoradiotherapy. The receptor's source is a human donor with HPV-associated anogenital cancer. This CDR3 is CASSRGYGTSNTEAFF. The DNA for the CDR3 is TGTGCCAGCAGTAGAGGGTACGGGACATCGAACACTGAAGCTTTCTTT.